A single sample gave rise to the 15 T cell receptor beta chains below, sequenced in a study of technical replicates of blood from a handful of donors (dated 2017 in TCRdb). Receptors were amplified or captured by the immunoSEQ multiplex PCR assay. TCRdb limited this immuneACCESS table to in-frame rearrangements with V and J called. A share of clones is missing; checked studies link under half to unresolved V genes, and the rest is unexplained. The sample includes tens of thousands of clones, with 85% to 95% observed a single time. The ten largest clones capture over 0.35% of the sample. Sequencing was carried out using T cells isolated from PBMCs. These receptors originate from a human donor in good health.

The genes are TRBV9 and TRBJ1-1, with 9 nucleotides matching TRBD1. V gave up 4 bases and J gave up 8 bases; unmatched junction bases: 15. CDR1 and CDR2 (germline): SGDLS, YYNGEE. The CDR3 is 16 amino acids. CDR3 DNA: TGTGCCAGCAGCATTCTCTCCGGGACAGGGACCACCGAAGCTTTCTTT. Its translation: CASSILSGTGTTEAFF.

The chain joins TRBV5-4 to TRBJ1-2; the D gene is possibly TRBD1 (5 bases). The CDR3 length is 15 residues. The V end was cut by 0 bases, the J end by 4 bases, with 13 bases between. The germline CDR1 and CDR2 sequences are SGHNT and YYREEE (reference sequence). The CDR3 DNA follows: TGTGCCAGCAGCTTGGGGATTAGGGGCTCCTATGGCTACACCTTC. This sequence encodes CASSLGIRGSYGYTF. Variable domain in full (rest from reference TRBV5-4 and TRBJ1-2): ETGVTQSPTHLIKTRGQQVTLRCSSQSGHNTVSWYQQALGQGPQFIFQYYREEENGRGNFPPRFSGLQFPNYSSELNVNALELDDSALYLCASSLGIRGSYGYTFGSGTRLTVV.

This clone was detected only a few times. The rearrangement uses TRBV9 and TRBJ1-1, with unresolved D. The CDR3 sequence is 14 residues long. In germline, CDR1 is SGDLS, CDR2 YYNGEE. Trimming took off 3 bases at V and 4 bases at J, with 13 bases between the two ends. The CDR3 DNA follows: TGTGCCAGCAGCGAGATCCGATGGAGCACTGAAGCTTTCTTT. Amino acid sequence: CASSEIRWSTEAFF. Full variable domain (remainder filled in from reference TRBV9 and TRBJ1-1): DSGVTQTPKHLITATGQRVTLRCSPRSGDLSVYWYQQSLDQGLQFLIQYYNGEERAKGNILERFSAQQFPDLHSELNLSSLELGDSALYFCASSEIRWSTEAFFGQGTRLTVV.

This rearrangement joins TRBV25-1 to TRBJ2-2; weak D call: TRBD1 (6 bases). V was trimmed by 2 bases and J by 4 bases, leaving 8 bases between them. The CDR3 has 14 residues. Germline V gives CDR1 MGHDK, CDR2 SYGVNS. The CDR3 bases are TGTGCCAGCAGTGAAGACAGGACCACCGGGGAGCTGTTTTTT. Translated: CASSEDRTTGELFF.

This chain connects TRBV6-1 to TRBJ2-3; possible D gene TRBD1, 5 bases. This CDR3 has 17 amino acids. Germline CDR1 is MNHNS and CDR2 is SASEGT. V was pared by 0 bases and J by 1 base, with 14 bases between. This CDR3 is CASSEAFGRAGTDTQYF. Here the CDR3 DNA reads TGTGCCAGCAGTGAAGCCTTTGGCAGGGCTGGCACAGATACGCAGTATTTT.

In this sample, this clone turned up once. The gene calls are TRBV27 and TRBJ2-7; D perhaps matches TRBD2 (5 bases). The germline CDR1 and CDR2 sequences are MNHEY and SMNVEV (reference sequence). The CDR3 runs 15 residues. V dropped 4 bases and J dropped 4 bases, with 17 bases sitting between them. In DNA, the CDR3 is TGTGCCAGCAGTTCTCCGAGCGGCCCGCTATACGAGCAGTACTTC. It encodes CASSSPSGPLYEQYF.

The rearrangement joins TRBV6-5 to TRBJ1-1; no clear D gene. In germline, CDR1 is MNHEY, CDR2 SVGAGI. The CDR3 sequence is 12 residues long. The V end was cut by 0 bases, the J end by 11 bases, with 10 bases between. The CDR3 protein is CASSYSRGRAFF. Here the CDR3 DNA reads TGTGCCAGCAGTTACTCGCGAGGTAGGGCTTTCTTT.

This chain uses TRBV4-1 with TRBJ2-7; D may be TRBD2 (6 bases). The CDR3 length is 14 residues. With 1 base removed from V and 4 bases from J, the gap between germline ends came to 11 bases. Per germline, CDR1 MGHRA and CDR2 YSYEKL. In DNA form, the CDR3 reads TGCGCCAGCAGCCAAGGAGGAGGGATGTACGAGCAGTACTTC. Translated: CASSQGGGMYEQYF.

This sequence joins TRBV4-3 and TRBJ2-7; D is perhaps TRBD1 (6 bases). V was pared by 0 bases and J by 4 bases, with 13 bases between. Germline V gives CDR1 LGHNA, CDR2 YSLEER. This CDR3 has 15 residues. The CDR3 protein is CASSQDTGQLYEQYF. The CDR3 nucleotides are TGCGCCAGCAGCCAAGACACAGGGCAATTATACGAGCAGTACTTC.

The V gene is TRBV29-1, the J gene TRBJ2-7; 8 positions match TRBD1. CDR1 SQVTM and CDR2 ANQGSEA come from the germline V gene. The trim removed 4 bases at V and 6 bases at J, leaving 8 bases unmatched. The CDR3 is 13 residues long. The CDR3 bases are TGCAGCGTTGGTACAGGGGGGCTTTTCGAGCAGTACTTC. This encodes CSVGTGGLFEQYF.

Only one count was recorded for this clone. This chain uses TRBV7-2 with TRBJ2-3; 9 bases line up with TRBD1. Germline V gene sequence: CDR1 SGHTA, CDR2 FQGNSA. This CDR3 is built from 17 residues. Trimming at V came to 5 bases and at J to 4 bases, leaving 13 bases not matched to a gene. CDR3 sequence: CASSPLPGTGIADTQYF. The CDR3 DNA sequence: TGTGCCAGCAGCCCGCTCCCCGGGACAGGGATCGCAGATACGCAGTATTTT.

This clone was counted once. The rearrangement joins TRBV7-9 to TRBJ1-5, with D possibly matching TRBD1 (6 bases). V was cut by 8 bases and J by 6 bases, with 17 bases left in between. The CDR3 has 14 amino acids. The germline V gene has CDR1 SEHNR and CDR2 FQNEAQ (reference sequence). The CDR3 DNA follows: TGTGCCAGCGCTAGGGGGGGGCAAGGTCAGCCCCAGCATTTT. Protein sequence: CASARGGQGQPQHF.

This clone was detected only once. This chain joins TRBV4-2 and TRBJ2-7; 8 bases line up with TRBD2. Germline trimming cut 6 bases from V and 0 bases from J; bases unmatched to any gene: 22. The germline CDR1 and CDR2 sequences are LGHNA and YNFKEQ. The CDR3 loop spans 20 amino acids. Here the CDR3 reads CASSPEPPSGLISSSYEQYF. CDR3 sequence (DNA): TGTGCCAGCAGTCCCGAACCCCCTAGCGGGCTAATCTCCAGCTCCTACGAGCAGTACTTC.

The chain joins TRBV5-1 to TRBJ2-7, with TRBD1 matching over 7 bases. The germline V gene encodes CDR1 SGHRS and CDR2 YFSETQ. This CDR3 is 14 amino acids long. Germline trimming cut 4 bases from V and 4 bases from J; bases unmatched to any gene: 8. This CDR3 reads CASSQQGSWYEQYF. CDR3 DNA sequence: TGCGCCAGCAGCCAACAGGGGAGTTGGTACGAGCAGTACTTC. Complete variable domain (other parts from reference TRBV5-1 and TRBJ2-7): KAGVTQTPRYLIKTRGQQVTLSCSPISGHRSVSWYQQTPGQGLQFLFEYFSETQRNKGNFPGRFSGRQFSNSRSEMNVSTLELGDSALYLCASSQQGSWYEQYFGPGTRLTVT.

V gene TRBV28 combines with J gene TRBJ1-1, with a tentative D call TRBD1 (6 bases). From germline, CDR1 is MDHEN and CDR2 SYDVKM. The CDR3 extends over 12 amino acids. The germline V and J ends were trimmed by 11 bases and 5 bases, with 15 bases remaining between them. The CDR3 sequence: CAAQGQETEAFF. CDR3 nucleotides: TGTGCCGCTCAGGGGCAAGAAACTGAAGCTTTCTTT.